This T cell receptor (beta chain) was sequenced in a study of OX40 agonist ivuxolimab in advanced cancers. Looking at the study overall: Patients got intravenous ivuxolimab at 0.01 to 10 mg/kg every 2 weeks.

Libraries were prepared by immunoSEQ multiplex PCR; TCRdb keeps only in-frame clonotypes and omits some of them. There are about 17,000 clones in the sample; approximately 92% occur only once, and roughly 7% lies in the top ten. CDR1 is SGHRS, CDR2 YFSETQ, per germline. This CDR3 has 15 amino acids. V was cut by 2 bases and J by 1 base, with 12 bases left in between. Exclusion of a patient followed from autoimmune disease history or systemic immunosuppression. Peripheral blood came from all dose cohorts at three timepoints. The chain links TRBV5-1 to TRBJ1-1; D gene ambiguous. This TCR was recovered from an adult with an advanced solid tumor such as melanoma, head and neck, liver or kidney cancer. Sequenced material: CD4+ or CD8+ T cells sorted from blood, taken in a trial of the OX40 agonist ivuxolimab. In DNA form, the CDR3 reads TGCGCCAGCAGCTTTGATCCTTCATCGAACACTGAAGCTTTCTTT. It encodes CASSFDPSSNTEAFF.